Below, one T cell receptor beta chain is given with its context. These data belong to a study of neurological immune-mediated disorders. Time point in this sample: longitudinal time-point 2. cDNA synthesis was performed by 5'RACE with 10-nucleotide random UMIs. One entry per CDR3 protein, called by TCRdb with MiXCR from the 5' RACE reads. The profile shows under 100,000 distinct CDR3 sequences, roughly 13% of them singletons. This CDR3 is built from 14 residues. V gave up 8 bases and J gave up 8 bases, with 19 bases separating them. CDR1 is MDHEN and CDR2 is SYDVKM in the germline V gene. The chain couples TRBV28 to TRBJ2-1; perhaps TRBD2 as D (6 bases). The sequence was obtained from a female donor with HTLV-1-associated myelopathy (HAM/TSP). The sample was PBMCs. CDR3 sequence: CASQLGGEYHEQFF. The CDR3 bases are TGTGCCAGCCAGTTGGGGGGAGAGTACCATGAGCAGTTCTTC.